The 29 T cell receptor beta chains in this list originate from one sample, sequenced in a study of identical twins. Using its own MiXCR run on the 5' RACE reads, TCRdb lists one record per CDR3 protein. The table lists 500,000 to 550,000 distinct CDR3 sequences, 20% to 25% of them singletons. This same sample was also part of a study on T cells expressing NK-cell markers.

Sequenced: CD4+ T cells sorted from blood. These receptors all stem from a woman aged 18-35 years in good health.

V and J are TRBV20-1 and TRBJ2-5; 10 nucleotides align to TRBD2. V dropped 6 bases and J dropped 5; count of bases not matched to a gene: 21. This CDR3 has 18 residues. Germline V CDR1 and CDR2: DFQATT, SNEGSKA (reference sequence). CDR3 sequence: CSAPKGTPSGRARETQYF. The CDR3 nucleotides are TGCAGTGCCCCGAAGGGGACGCCCAGCGGGAGGGCCCGGGAGACCCAGTACTTC.

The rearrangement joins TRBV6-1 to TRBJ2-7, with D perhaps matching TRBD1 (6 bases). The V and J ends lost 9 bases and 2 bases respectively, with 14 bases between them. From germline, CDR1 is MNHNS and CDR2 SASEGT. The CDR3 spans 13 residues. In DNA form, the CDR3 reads TGTGCCAGTTACAGGGCGAACACCTACGAGCAGTACTTC. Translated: CASYRANTYEQYF.

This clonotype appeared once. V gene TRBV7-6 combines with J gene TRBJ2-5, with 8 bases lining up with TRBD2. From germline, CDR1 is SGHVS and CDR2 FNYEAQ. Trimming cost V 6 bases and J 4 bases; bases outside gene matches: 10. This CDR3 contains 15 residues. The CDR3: CASSSGVGGGETQYF. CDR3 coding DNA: TGTGCCAGCAGTTCAGGCGTCGGGGGGGGAGAGACCCAGTACTTC. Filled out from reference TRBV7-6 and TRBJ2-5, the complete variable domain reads GAGVSQSPRYKVTKRGQDVALRCDPISGHVSLYWYRQALGQGPEFLTYFNYEAQQDKSGLPNDRFSAERPEGSISTLTIQRTEQRDSAMYRCASSSGVGGGETQYFGPGTRLLVL.

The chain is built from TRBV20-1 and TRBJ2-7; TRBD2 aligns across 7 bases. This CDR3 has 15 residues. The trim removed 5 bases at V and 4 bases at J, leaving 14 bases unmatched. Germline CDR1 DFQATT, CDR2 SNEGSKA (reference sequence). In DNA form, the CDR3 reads TGCAGTGCTGGGGATGCGGGGGAACCCACTTACGAGCAGTACTTC. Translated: CSAGDAGEPTYEQYF.

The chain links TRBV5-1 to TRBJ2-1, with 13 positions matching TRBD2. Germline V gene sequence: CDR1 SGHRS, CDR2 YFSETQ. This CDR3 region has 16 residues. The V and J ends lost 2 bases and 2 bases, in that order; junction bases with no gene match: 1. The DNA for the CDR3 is TGCGCCAGCAGCTTCGGACTAGCGGGAGCCTACAATGAGCAGTTCTTC. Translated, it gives CASSFGLAGAYNEQFF.

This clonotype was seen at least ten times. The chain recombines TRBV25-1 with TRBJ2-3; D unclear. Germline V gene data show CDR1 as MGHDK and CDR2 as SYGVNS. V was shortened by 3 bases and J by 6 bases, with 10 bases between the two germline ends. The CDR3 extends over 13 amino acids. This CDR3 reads CASSDRRFDTQYF. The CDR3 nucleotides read TGTGCCAGCAGTGACCGACGGTTCGATACGCAGTATTTT.

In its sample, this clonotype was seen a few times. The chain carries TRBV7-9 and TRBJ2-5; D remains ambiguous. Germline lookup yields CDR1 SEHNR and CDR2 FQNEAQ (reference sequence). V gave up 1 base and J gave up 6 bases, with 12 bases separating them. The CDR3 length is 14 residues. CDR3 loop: CASSLGPGVKTQYF. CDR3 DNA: TGTGCCAGCAGCTTAGGCCCAGGAGTAAAGACCCAGTACTTC.

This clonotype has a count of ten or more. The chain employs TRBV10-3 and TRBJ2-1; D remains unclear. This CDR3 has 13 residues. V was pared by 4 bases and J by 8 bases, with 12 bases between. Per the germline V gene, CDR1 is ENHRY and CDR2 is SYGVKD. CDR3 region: CAISVAVSHEQFF. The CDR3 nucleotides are TGTGCCATCAGTGTGGCGGTTTCACATGAGCAGTTCTTC.

In DNA form, the CDR3 reads TGTGCCAGCAGTGAGGGGACAGGGGGCCCAGCTTTCTTT. Translation: CASSEGTGGPAFF. V gene TRBV6-1 combines with J gene TRBJ1-1; TRBD1 matches at 12 bases. The CDR3 runs 13 residues. Germline assignment: CDR1 MNHNS and CDR2 SASEGT. The V segment lost 3 bases and the J segment 10 bases; nucleotides outside the gene matches: 3.

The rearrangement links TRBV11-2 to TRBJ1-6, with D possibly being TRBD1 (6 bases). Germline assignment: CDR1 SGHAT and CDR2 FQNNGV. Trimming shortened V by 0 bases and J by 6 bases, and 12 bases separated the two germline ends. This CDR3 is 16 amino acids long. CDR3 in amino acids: CASSLERGRVNSPLHF. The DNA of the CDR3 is TGTGCCAGCAGCTTAGAACGGGGGCGAGTTAATTCACCCCTCCACTTT.

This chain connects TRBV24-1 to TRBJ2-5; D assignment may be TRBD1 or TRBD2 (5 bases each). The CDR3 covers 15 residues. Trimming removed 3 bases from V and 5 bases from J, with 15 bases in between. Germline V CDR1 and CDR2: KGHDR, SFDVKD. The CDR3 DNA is TGTGCCACCAGTGATAGTCAGGGACCAGGGGAGACCCAGTACTTC. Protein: CATSDSQGPGETQYF.

In DNA form, the CDR3 reads TGTGCCAGCAGTCGGGGACTAGCCTACGAGCAGTACTTC. This encodes CASSRGLAYEQYF. The V and J genes are TRBV6-6 and TRBJ2-7; 8 bases agree with TRBD2. V was pared by 5 bases and J by 2 bases, with 2 bases of the junction left unmatched. The CDR3 length is 13 residues. CDR1 and CDR2 (germline): MNHNY, SVGAGI (reference sequence).

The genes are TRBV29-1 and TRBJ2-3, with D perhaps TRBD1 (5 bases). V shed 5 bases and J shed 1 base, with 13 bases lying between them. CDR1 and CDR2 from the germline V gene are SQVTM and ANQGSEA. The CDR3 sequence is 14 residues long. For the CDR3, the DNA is TGCAGCGTTTCAGGTACCAGGGGCACAGATACGCAGTATTTT. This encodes CSVSGTRGTDTQYF.

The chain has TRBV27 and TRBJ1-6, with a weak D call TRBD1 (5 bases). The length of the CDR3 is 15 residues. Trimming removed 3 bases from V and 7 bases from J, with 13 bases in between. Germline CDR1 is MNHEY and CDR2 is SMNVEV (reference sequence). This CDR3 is CASSFVGGGNSPLHF. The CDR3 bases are TGTGCCAGCAGTTTTGTAGGCGGGGGAAATTCACCCCTCCACTTT.

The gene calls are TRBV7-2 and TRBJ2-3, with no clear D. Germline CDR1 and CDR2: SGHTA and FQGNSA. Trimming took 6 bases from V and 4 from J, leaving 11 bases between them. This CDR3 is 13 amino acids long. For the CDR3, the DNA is TGTGCCAGCAGGAAAAATTGGGCAGATACGCAGTATTTT. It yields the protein CASRKNWADTQYF.

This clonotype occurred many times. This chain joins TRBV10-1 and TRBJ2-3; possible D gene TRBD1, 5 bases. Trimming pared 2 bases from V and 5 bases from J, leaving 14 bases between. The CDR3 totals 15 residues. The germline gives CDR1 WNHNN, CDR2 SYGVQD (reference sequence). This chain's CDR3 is CASSEEGAKGDTQYF. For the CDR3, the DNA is TGCGCCAGCAGTGAGGAAGGGGCGAAGGGAGATACGCAGTATTTT.

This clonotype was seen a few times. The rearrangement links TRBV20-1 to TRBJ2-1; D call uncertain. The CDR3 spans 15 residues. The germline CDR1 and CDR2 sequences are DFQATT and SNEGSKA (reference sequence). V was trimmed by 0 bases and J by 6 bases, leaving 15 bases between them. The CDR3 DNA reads TGCAGTGCTAGAGATCTCTCGGGCCATGGCAATGAGCAGTTCTTC. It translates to CSARDLSGHGNEQFF.

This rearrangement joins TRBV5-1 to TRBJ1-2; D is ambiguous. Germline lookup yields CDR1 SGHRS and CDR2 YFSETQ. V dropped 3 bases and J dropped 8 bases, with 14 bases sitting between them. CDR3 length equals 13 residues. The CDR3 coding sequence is TGCGCCAGCAGCTATCCTACCGGAGGCGGCTACACCTTC. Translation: CASSYPTGGGYTF. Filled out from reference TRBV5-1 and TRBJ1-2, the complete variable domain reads KAGVTQTPRYLIKTRGQQVTLSCSPISGHRSVSWYQQTPGQGLQFLFEYFSETQRNKGNFPGRFSGRQFSNSRSEMNVSTLELGDSALYLCASSYPTGGGYTFGSGTRLTVV.

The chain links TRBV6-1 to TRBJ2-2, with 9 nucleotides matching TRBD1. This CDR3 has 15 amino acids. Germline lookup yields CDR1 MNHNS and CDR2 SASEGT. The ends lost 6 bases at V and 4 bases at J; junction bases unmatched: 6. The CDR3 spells CASRAGTGFTGELFF. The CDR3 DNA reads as TGTGCCAGCAGAGCCGGGACAGGGTTCACCGGGGAGCTGTTTTTT.

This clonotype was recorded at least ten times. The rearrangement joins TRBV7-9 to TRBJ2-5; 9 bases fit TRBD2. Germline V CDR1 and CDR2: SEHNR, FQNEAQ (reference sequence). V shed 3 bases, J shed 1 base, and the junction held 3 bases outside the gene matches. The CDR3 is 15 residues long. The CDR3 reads CASSFGGGAQETQYF. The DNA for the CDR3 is TGTGCCAGCAGCTTCGGCGGGGGGGCCCAAGAGACCCAGTACTTC.

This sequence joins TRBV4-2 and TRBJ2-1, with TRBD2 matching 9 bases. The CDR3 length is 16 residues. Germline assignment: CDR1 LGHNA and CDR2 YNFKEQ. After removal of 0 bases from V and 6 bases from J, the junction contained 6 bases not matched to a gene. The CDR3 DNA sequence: TGTGCCAGCAGCCAAGATTTGGCGGGGGGGTTCAATGAGCAGTTCTTC. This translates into CASSQDLAGGFNEQFF.

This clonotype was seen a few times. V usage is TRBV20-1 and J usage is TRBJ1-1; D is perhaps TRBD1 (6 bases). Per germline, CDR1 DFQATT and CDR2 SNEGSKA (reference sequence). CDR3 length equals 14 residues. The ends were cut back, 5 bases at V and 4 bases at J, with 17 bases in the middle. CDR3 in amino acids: CSAPDWGPSTEAFF. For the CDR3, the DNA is TGCAGTGCTCCTGATTGGGGGCCGAGCACTGAAGCTTTCTTT.

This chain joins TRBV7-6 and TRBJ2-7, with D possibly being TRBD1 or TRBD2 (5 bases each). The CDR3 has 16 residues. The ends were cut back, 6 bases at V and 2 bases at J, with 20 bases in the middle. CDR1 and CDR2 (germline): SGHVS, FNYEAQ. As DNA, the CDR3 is TGTGCCAGCAGTAATAGAGGGACGTCTCAAACCTACGAGCAGTACTTC. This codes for CASSNRGTSQTYEQYF.

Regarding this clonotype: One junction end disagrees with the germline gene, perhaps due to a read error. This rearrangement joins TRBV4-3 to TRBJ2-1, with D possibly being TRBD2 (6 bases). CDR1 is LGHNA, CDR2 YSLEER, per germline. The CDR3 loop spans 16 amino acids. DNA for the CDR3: TGCGCCAGCAGCCAACACTCGGGTAGCGGTTACAATAAGCAGTTCTTC. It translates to CASSQHSGSGYNKQFF.

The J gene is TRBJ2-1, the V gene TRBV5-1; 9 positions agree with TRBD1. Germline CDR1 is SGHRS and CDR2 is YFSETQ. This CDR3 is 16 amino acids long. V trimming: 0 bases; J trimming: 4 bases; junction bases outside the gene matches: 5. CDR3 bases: TGCGCCAGCAGCTTGGGGGCCGGGACAGGGTACAATGAGCAGTTCTTC. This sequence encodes CASSLGAGTGYNEQFF. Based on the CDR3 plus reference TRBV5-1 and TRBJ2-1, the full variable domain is KAGVTQTPRYLIKTRGQQVTLSCSPISGHRSVSWYQQTPGQGLQFLFEYFSETQRNKGNFPGRFSGRQFSNSRSEMNVSTLELGDSALYLCASSLGAGTGYNEQFFGPGTRLTVL.

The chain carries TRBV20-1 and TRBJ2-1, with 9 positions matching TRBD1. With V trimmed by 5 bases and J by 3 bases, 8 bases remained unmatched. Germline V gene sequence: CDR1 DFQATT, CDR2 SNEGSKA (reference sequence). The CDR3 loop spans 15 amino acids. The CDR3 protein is CSAHVLDRGYNEQFF. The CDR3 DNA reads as TGCAGTGCTCACGTCCTGGACAGGGGCTACAATGAGCAGTTCTTC.

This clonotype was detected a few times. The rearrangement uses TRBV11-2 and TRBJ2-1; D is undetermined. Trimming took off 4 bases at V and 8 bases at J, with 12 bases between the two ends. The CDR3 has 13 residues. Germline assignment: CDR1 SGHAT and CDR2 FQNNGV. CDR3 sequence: CASSWDRTHEQFF. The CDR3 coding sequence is TGTGCCAGCAGCTGGGATAGAACACATGAGCAGTTCTTC.

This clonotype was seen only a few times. CDR3 nucleotide sequence: TGTGCCAGCAGTTACGATCCGACAGCGGTCTATGGCTACACCTTC. Translation gives CASSYDPTAVYGYTF. The rearrangement joins TRBV6-5 to TRBJ1-2; D is possibly TRBD1 (5 bases). Germline CDR1 reads MNHEY; CDR2 reads SVGAGI. The ends were cut back, 2 bases at V and 4 bases at J, with 14 bases in the middle. CDR3 length: 15 amino acids.

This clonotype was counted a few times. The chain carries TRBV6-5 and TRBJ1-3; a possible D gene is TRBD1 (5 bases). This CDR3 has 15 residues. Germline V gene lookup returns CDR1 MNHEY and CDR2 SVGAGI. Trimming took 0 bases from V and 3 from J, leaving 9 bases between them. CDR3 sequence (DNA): TGTGCCAGCAGTTACTCTGCAGGGATTGGAAACACCATATATTTT. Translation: CASSYSAGIGNTIYF.